The rows below give T cell receptor beta chains drawn from one sample of a study of blood T cell repertoires in COVID-19. Using immunoSEQ multiplex PCR, the repertoire was profiled, and TCRdb retains in-frame clones only, with some absent. The data contain roughly 95,000 clones, 90% to 95% of them singletons. Sequenced input: peripheral blood. The receptors were sampled from a woman between 50 and 59 years old in a cohort sampled during active COVID-19. The CDR3 runs from the conserved cysteine through the conserved F or W. Each record gives: D gene, J gene, V gene, CDR3 protein, CDR3 DNA. D genes are given only for firm matches.

d_gene: TRBD2; j_gene: TRBJ2-1; v_gene: TRBV18; CDR3aa: CASSPLGGASDEQFF; CDR3nt: TGTGCCAGCTCACCTCTCGGGGGGGCCTCGGATGAGCAGTTCTTC
d_gene: -; j_gene: TRBJ1-3; v_gene: TRBV3-1/TRBV3-2; CDR3aa: CASSQTDTIYF; CDR3nt: TGTGCCAGCAGCCAAACGGACACCATATATTTT
d_gene: -; j_gene: TRBJ1-2; v_gene: TRBV15; CDR3aa: CATSSDTGIGQGYTF; CDR3nt: TGTGCCACCAGCAGTGATACAGGGATAGGGCAGGGGTACACCTTC
d_gene: TRBD1; j_gene: TRBJ1-4; v_gene: TRBV6-6; CDR3aa: CASRTGGGEKLFF; CDR3nt: TGTGCCAGCCGGACAGGGGGCGGTGAAAAACTGTTTTTT
d_gene: -; j_gene: TRBJ2-3; v_gene: TRBV5-5; CDR3aa: CASSHPTGSTDTQYF; CDR3nt: TGTGCCAGCAGCCACCCGACAGGAAGCACAGATACGCAGTATTTT
d_gene: -; j_gene: TRBJ2-7; v_gene: TRBV18; CDR3aa: CASSPNRYEQYF; CDR3nt: TGTGCCAGCTCACCAAACAGGTACGAGCAGTACTTC
d_gene: -; j_gene: TRBJ1-3; v_gene: TRBV28; CDR3aa: CASSTPATGGNTIYF; CDR3nt: TGTGCCAGCAGTACCCCGGCGACTGGAGGAAACACCATATATTTT
d_gene: -; j_gene: TRBJ1-3; v_gene: TRBV6-5; CDR3aa: CASSYSISSSGNTIYF; CDR3nt: TGTGCCAGCAGTTACAGCATATCGAGCTCTGGAAACACCATATATTTT
d_gene: TRBD1; j_gene: TRBJ1-1; v_gene: TRBV10-3; CDR3aa: CAISFGTANTEAFF; CDR3nt: TGTGCCATCAGTTTTGGGACAGCGAACACTGAAGCTTTCTTT
d_gene: TRBD1; j_gene: TRBJ1-3; v_gene: TRBV18; CDR3aa: CASSQGTEVGNTIYF; CDR3nt: TGTGCCAGCTCACAAGGGACAGAGGTTGGAAACACCATATATTTT
d_gene: TRBD1; j_gene: TRBJ1-3; v_gene: TRBV9; CDR3aa: CASSLGTAGSGNTIYF; CDR3nt: TGTGCCAGCAGCCTTGGGACAGCTGGAAGTGGAAACACCATATATTTT
d_gene: -; j_gene: TRBJ1-5; v_gene: TRBV4-2; CDR3aa: CASSQGSGGHQPQHF; CDR3nt: TGTGCCAGCAGCCAGGGATCGGGGGGGCATCAGCCCCAGCATTTT
d_gene: TRBD1; j_gene: TRBJ2-3; v_gene: TRBV12-5; CDR3aa: CASGFEAGQGSTDTQYF; CDR3nt: TGTGCTAGTGGTTTCGAAGCGGGACAGGGGTCCACAGATACGCAGTATTTT
d_gene: -; j_gene: TRBJ2-1; v_gene: TRBV5-1; CDR3aa: CASSFPSSKALAGDEQFF; CDR3nt: TGCGCCAGCAGCTTCCCCTCTTCTAAGGCCCTAGCCGGCGATGAGCAGTTCTTC
d_gene: TRBD2; j_gene: TRBJ2-1; v_gene: TRBV15; CDR3aa: CATSRVLGRLAGGNEQFF; CDR3nt: TGTGCCACCAGCAGAGTCCTAGGGCGGCTAGCGGGAGGGAATGAGCAGTTCTTC